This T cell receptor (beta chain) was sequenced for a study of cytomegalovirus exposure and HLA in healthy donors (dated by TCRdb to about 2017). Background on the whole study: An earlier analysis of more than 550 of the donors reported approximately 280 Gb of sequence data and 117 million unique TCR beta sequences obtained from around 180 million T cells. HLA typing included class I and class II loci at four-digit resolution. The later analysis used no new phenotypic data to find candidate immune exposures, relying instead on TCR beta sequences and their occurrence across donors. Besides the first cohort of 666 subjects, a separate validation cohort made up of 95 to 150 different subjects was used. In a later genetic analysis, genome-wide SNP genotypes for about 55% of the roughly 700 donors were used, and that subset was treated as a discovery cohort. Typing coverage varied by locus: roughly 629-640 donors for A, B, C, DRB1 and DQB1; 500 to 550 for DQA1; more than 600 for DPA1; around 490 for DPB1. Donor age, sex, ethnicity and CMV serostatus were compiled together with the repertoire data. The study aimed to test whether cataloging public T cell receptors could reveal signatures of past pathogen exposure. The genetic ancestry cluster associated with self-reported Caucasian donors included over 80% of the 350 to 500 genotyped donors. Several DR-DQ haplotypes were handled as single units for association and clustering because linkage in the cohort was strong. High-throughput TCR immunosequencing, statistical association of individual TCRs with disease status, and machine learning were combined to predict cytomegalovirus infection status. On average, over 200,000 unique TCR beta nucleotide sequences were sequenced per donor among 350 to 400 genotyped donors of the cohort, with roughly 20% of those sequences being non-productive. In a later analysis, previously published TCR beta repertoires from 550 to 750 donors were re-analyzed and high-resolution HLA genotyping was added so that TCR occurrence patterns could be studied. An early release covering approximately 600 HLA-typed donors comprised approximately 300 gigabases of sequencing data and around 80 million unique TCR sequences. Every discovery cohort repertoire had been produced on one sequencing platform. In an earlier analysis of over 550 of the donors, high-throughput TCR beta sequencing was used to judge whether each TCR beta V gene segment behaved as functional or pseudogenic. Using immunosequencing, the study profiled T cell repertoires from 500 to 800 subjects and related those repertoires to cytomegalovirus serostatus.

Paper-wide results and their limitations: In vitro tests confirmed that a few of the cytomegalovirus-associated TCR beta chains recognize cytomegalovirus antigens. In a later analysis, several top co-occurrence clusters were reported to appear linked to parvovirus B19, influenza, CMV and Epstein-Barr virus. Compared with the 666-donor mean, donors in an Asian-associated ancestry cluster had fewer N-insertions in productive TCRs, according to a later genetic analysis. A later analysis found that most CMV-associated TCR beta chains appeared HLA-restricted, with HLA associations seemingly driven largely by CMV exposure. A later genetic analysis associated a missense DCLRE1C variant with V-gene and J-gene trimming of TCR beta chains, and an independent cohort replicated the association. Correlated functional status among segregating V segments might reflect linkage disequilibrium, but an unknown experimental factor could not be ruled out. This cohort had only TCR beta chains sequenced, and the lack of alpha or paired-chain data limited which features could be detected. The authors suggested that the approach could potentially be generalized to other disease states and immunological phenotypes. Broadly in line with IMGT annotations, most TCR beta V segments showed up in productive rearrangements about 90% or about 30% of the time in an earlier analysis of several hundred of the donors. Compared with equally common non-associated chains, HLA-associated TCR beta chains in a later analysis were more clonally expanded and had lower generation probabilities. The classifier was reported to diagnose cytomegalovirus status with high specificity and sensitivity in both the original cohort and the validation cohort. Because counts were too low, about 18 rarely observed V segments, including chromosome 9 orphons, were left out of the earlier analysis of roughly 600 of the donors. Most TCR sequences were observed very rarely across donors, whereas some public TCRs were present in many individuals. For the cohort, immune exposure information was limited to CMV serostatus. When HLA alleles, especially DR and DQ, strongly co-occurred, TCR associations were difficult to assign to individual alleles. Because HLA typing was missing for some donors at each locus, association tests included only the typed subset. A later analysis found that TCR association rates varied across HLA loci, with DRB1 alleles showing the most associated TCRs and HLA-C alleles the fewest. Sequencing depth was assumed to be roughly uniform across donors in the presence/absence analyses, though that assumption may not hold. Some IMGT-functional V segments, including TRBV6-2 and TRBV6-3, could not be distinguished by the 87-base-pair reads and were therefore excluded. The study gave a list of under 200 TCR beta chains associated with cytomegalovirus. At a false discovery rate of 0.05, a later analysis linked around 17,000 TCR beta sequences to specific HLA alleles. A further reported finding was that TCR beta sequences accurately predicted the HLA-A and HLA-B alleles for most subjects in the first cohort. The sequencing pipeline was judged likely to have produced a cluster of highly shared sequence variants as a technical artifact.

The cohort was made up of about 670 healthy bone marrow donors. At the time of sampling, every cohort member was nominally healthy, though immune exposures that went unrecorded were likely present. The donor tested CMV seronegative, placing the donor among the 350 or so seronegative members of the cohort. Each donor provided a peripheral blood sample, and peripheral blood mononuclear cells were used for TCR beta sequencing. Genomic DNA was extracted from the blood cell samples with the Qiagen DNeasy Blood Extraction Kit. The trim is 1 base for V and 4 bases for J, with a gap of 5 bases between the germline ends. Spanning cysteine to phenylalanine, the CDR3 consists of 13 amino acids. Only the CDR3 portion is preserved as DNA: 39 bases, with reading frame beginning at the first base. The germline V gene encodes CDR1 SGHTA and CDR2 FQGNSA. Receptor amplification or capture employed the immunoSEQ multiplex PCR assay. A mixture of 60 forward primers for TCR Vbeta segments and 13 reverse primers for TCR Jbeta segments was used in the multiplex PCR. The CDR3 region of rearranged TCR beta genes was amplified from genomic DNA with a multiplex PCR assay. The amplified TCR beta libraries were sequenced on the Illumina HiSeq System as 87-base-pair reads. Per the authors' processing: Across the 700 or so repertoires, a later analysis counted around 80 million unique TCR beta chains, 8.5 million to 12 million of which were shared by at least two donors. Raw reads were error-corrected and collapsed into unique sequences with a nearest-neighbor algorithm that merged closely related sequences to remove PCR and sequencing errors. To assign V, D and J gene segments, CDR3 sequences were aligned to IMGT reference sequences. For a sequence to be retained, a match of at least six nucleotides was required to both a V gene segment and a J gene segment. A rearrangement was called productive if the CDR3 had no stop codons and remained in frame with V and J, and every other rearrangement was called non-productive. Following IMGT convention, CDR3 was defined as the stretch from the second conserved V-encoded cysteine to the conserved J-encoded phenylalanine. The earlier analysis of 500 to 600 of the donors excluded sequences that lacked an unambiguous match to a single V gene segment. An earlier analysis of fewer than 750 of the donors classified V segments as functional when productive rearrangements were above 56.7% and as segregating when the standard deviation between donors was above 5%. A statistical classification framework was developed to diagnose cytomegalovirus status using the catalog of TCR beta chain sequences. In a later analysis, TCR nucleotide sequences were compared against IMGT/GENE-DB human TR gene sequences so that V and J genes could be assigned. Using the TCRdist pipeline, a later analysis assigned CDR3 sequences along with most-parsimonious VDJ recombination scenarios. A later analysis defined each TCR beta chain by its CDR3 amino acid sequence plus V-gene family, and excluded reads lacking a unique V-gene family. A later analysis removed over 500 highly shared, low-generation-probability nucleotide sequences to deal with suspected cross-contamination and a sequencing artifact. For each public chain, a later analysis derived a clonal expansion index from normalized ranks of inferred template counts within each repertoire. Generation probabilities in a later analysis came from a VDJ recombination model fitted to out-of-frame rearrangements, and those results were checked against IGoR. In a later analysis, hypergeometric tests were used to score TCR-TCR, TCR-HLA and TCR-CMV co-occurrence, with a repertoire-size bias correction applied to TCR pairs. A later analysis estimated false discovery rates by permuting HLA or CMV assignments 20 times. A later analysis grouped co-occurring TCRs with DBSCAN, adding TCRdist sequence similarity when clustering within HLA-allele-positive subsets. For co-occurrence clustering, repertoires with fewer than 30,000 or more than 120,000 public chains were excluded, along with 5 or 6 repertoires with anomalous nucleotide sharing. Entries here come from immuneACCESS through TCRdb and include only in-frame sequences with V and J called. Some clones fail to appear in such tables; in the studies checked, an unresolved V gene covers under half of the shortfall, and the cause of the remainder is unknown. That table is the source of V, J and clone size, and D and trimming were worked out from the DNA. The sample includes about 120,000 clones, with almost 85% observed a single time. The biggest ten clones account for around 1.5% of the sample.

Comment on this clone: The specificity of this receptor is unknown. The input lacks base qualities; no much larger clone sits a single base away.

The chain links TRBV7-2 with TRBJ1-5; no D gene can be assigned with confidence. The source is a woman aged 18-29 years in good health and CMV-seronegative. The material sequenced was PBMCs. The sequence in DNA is TGTGCCAGCAGCTTAGGGAGGAATCAGCCCCAGCATTTT. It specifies CASSLGRNQPQHF.